What follows are 7 T cell receptor beta chains derived from one specimen sequenced in a study of blood T cell repertoires in COVID-19 (dated by TCRdb to 2018 to 2020). Libraries were constructed by the immunoSEQ multiplex PCR assay. Here the immuneACCESS table is served through TCRdb, limited to in-frame sequences with V and J called. Missing clones are a known gap in these copies; in checked studies unresolved V genes cover under half, and the rest lacks a known reason. A total of over 150,000 clones appear in this sample, about 85% of them only once. The leading ten clones occupy roughly 8.3% of the sample. Material for sequencing was peripheral blood. The receptors stem from a woman aged 55-70 years with COVID-19, enrolled during active disease.

This clone showed up just once. The chain is built from TRBV3-1 (or the pseudogene TRBV3-2) and TRBJ1-1, with 7 bases that match TRBD1. V lost 1 base and J lost 11; bases outside the gene matches: 16. This CDR3 contains 16 residues. Germline V gives CDR1 LGHDT, CDR2 YNNKEL (reference sequence). The CDR3 reads CASSQGIDRATSRAFF. The DNA for the CDR3 is TGTGCCAGCAGCCAAGGAATCGACAGGGCAACTTCGAGGGCTTTCTTT.

The chain recombines TRBV7-2 with TRBJ2-1; 15 bases map to TRBD2. Germline V gene sequence: CDR1 SGHTA, CDR2 FQGNSA. The CDR3 length is 17 residues. With V trimmed by 4 bases and J by 3 bases, 4 bases remained unmatched. CDR3 sequence reads: CASSSRTSGGVYNEQFF. CDR3 sequence (DNA): TGTGCCAGCAGCTCGAGGACTAGCGGGGGGGTCTACAATGAGCAGTTCTTC.

The V call is TRBV20-1, the J call TRBJ1-6, with 7 bases lining up with TRBD1. This CDR3 has 15 residues. The ends lost 3 bases at V and 10 bases at J; junction bases unmatched: 12. CDR1 is DFQATT, CDR2 SNEGSKA, per germline (reference sequence). CDR3 bases: TGCAGTGCTAGTCTCAAGAAAGGGGGCGGATCACCCCTCCACTTT. Encoded protein: CSASLKKGGGSPLHF.

The genes are TRBV3-1 (or the pseudogene TRBV3-2) and TRBJ2-3, with 15 bases identical to TRBD2. The V gene's germline CDR1 is LGHDT and CDR2 YNNKEL (reference sequence). After removal of 4 bases from V and 8 bases from J, the junction contained 4 bases not matched to a gene. This CDR3 spans 15 amino acids. The CDR3 region has the DNA TGTGCCAGCAGCCGCCAGGGACTAGCGGGGGGTACGCAGTATTTT. The encoded protein is CASSRQGLAGGTQYF.

The J gene is TRBJ1-1, the V gene TRBV6-5; no clear D gene. The CDR3 spans 13 residues. From germline, CDR1 is MNHEY and CDR2 SVGAGI. Trimming removed 8 bases at V and 5 bases at J, with 15 bases between. The CDR3 loop reads CASAVTRGTEAFF. The CDR3 DNA is TGTGCCAGCGCTGTCACTCGAGGGACTGAAGCTTTCTTT.

CDR3 residues: CASSWEVNTEAFF. The CDR3 DNA follows: TGCGCCAGCAGCTGGGAGGTGAACACTGAAGCTTTCTTT. The chain has TRBV5-1 and TRBJ1-1, with no clear D. CDR1 is SGHRS, CDR2 YFSETQ, per germline. V dropped 3 bases and J dropped 0 bases, with 6 bases sitting between them. The CDR3 has 13 residues.

The chain couples TRBV11-3 to TRBJ2-1; D is perhaps TRBD2 (5 bases). The CDR3 covers 13 residues. Germline V gene sequence: CDR1 SGHNT, CDR2 YENEEA. The V end was cut by 5 bases, the J end by 7 bases, with 12 bases between. CDR3 amino acids: CASSIPPGNEQFF. For the CDR3, the DNA is TGTGCCAGCAGCATCCCCCCGGGGAATGAGCAGTTCTTC. Together with reference TRBV11-3 and TRBJ2-1, the CDR3 gives the full variable domain: EAGVVQSPRYKIIEKKQPVAFWCNPISGHNTLYWYLQNLGQGPELLIRYENEEAVDDSQLPKDRFSAERLKGVDSTLKIQPAELGDSAVYLCASSIPPGNEQFFGPGTRLTVL.